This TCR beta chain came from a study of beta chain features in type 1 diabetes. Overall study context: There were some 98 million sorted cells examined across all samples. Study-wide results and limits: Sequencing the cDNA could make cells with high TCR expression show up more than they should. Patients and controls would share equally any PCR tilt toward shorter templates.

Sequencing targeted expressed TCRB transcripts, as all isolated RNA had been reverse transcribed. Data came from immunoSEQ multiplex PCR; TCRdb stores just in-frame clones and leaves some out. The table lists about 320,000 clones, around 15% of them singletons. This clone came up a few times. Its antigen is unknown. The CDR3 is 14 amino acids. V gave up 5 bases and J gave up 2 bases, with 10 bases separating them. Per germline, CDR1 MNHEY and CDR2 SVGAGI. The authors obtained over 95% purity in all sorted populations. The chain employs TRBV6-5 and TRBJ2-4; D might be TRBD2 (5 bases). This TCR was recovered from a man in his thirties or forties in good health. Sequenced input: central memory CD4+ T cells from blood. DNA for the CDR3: TGTGCCAGCAGTCTCACCGGGACCAAAAACATTCAGTACTTC. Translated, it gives CASSLTGTKNIQYF.